There are a few counts of the clone carrying this T cell receptor (beta chain). Its matching antigen is unknown. Bulk tumor genomic DNA was the template, and each sample received about 600 ng. Collection of several biopsies per primary tumor, spaced far apart, took place during surgery. These patients got curative surgery after being newly diagnosed with untreated non-small cell lung cancer. With 32 V and 13 J primers, multiplex PCR amplified the TCR beta CDR3. TCRdb re-analysed the multiplex PCR reads in MiXCR, keeping a single row per CDR3 protein. Seen here are around 9,800 distinct CDR3 sequences, approximately 18% observed once, and the top ten hold roughly 3.8%. The data were obtained in a study of immune heterogeneity within non-small cell lung tumors. The CDR3 length is 18 residues. Trimming took 4 bases from V and 0 from J; bases not matched to a gene: 8. Germline V gives CDR1 SGHRS, CDR2 YFSETQ.

Points from the study as a whole: Recurring identical dominant CDR3 beta clonotypes were observed across tumor sites within a patient, together with site-unique high-frequency clones. A moderate but significant correlation was observed between local T-cell clonality and local tumor mutational burden (R approximately 0.34).

The J gene is TRBJ2-3, the V gene TRBV5-1; TRBD2 agrees at 13 bases. The sequence was collected from a man in his 60s with non-small cell lung cancer. The source material was lung tumor tissue. In DNA form, the CDR3 reads TGCGCCAGCAGCAGCGGACTAGCGGGAGTTCCTAGCACAGATACGCAGTATTTT. Translated: CASSSGLAGVPSTDTQYF. Together with reference TRBV5-1 and TRBJ2-3, the CDR3 gives the full variable domain: KAGVTQTPRYLIKTRGQQVTLSCSPISGHRSVSWYQQTPGQGLQFLFEYFSETQRNKGNFPGRFSGRQFSNSRSEMNVSTLELGDSALYLCASSSGLAGVPSTDTQYFGPGTRLTVL.